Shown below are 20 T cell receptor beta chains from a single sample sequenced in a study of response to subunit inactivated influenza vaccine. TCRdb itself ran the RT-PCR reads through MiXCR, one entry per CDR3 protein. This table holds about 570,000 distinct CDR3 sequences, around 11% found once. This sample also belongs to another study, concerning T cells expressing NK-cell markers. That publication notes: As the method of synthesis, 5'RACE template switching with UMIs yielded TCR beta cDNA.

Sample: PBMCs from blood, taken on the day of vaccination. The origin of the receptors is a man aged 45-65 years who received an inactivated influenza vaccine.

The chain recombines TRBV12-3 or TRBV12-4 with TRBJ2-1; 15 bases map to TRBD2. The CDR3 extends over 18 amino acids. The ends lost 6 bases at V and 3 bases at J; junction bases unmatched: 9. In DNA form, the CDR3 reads TGTGCCAGCAGCGCCAGGGGACTAGCGGGAGGCGGCTACAATGAGCAGTTCTTC. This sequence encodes CASSARGLAGGGYNEQFF.

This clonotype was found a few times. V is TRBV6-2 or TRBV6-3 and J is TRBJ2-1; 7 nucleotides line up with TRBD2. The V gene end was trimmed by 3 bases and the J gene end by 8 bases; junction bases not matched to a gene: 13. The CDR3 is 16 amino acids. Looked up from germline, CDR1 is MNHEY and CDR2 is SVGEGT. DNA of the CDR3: TGTGCCAGCAGTTATTACAAGACTAGCCGCGGCGATGAGCAGTTCTTC. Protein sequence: CASSYYKTSRGDEQFF.

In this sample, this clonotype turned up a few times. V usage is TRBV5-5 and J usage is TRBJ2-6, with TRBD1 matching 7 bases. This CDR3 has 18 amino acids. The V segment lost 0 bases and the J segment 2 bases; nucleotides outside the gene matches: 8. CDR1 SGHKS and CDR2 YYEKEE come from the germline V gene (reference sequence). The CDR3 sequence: CASSLETGQVAGANVLTF. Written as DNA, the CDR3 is TGTGCCAGCAGCTTGGAAACCGGACAGGTCGCTGGGGCCAACGTCCTGACTTTC.

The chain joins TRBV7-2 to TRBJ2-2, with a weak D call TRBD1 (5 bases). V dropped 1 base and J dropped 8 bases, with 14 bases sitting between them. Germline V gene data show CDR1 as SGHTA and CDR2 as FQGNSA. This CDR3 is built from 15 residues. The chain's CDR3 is CASSLDLAGKGELFF. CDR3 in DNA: TGTGCCAGCAGCTTAGATCTGGCAGGGAAGGGGGAGCTGTTTTTT.

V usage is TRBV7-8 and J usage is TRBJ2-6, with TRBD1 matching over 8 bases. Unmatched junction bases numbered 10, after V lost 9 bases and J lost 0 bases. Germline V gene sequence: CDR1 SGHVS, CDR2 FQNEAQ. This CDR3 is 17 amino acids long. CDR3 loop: CASMPTGVNSGANVLTF. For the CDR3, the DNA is TGTGCCAGTATGCCGACAGGGGTAAACTCTGGGGCCAACGTCCTGACTTTC.

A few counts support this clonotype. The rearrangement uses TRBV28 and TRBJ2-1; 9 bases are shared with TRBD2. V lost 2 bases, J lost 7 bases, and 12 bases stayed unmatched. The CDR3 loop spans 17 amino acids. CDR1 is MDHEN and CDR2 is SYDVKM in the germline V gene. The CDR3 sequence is CASSLISGSIAWNEQFF. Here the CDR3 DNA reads TGTGCCAGCAGTTTAATTAGCGGGAGTATCGCTTGGAATGAGCAGTTCTTC.

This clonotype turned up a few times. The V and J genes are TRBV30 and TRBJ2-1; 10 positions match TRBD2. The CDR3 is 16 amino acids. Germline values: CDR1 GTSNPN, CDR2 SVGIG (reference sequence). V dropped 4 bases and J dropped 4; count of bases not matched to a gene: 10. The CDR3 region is CAWTELGSGGYNEQFF. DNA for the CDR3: TGTGCCTGGACTGAACTGGGTAGCGGGGGGTACAATGAGCAGTTCTTC. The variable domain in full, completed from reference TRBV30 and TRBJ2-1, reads SQTIHQWPATLVQPVGSPLSLECTVEGTSNPNLYWYRQAAGRGLQLLFYSVGIGQISSEVPQNLSASRPQDRQFILSSKKLLLSDSGFYLCAWTELGSGGYNEQFFGPGTRLTVL.

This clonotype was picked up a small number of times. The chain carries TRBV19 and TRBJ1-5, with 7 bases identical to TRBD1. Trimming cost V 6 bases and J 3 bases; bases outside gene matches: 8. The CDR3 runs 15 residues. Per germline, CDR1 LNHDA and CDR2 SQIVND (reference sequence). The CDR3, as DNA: TGTGCCAGTAGAACTGGGACAGTCGCCAATCAGCCCCAGCATTTT. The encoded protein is CASRTGTVANQPQHF.

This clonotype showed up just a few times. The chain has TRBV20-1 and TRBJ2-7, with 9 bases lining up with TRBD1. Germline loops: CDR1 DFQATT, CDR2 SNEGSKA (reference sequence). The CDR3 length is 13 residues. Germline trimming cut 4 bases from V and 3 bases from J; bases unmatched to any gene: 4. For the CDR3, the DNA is TGCAGTGCTAACGGACAGGGGATCTACGAGCAGTACTTC. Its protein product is CSANGQGIYEQYF.

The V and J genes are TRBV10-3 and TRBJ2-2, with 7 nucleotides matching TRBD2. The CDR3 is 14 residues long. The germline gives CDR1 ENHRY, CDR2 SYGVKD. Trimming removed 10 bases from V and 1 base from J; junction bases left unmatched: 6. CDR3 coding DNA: TGTGCCACGAGGGCTAGCGGGAACACCGGGGAGCTGTTTTTT. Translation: CATRASGNTGELFF.

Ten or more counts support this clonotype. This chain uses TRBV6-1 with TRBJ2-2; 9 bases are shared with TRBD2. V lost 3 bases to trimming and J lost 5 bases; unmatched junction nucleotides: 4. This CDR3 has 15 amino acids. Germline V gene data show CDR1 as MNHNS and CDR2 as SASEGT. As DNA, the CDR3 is TGTGCCAGCAGTGAGACTAGCGGTATTACCGGGGAGCTGTTTTTT. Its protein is CASSETSGITGELFF.

The CDR3 nucleotides are TGTGCCACCAGCAGCAGAGACAATGAGCAGTTCTTC. It is translated as CATSSRDNEQFF. V usage is TRBV15 and J usage is TRBJ2-1; no clear D. Trimming stripped 3 bases from V and 5 bases from J, with 5 bases between. There are 12 residues in the CDR3. Germline V gene data show CDR1 as LNHNV and CDR2 as YYDKDF (reference sequence).

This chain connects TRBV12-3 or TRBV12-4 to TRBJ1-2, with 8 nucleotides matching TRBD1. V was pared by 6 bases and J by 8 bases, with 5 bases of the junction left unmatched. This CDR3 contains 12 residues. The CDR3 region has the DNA TGTGCCAGCAGGGGACAGGTTTACGGCTACACCTTC. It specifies CASRGQVYGYTF.

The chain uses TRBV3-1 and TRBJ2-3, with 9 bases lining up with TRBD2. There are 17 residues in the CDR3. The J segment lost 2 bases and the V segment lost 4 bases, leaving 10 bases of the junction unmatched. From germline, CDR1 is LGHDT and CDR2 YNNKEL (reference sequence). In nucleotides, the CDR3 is TGTGCCAGCAGCCTTCGGTCTAGCGGGAAGTTCACAGATACGCAGTATTTT. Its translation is CASSLRSSGKFTDTQYF.

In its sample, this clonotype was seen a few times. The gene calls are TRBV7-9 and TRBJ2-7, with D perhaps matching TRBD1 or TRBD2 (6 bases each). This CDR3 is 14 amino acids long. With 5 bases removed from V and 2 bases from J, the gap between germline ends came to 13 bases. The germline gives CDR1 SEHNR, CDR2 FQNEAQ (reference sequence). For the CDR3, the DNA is TGTGCCAGCAGCCCGGGGGCTAGGACCTACGAGCAGTACTTC. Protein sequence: CASSPGARTYEQYF.

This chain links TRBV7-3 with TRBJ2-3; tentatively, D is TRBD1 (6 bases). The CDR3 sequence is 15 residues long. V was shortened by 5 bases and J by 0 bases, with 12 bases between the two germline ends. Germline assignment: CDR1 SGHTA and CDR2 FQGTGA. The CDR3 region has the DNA TGTGCCAGCAGCCGACTCGGGACAAGCACAGATACGCAGTATTTT. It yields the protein CASSRLGTSTDTQYF.

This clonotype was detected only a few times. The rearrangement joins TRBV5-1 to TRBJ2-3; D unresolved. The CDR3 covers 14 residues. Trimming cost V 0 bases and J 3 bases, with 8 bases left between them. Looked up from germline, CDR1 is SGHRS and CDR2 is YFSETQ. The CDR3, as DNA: TGCGCCAGCAGCTTGGTCAGGATGACAGATACGCAGTATTTT. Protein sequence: CASSLVRMTDTQYF.

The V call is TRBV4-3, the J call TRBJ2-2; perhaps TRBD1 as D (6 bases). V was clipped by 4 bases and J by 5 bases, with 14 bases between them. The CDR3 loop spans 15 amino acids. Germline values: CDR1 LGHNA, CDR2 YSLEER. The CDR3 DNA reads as TGCGCCAGCAGCCCGGCTGGACAGTTGACCGGGGAGCTGTTTTTT. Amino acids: CASSPAGQLTGELFF.

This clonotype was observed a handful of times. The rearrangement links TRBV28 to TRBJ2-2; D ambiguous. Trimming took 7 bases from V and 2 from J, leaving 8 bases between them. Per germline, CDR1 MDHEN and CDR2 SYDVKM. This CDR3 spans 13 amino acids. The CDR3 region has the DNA TGTGCCAGCACCTCGACCAACACCGGGGAGCTGTTTTTT. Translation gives CASTSTNTGELFF.

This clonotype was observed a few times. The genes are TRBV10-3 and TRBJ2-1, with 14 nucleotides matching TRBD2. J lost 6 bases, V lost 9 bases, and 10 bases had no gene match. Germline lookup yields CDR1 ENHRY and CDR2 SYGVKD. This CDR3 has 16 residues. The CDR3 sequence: CAMGGLAGVLGNEQFF. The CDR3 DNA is TGTGCCATGGGGGGACTAGCGGGAGTTTTAGGCAATGAGCAGTTCTTC.